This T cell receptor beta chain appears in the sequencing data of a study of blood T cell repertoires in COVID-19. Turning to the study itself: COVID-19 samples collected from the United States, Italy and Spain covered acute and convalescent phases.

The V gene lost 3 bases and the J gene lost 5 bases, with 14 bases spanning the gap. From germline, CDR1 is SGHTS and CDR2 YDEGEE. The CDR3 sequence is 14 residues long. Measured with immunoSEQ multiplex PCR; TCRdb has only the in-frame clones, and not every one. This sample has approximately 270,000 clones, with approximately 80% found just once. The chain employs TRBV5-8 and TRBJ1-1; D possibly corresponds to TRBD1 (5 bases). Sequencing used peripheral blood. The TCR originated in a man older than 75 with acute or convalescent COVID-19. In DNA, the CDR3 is TGTGCCAGCAGCTATCGCGGGGCGAATACTGAAGCTTTCTTT. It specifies CASSYRGANTEAFF.